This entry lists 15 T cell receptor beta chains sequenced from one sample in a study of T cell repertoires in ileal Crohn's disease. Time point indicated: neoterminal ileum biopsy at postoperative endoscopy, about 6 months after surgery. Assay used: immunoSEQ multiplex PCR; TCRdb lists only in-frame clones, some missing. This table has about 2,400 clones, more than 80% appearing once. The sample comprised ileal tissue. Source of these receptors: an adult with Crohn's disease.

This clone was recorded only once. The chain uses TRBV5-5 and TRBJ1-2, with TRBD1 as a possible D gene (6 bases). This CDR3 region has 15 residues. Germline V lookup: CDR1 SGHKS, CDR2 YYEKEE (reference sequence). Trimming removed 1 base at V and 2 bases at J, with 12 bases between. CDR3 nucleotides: TGTGCCAGCAGCTTGATGTACAGGGCCAACTATGGCTACACCTTC. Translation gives CASSLMYRANYGYTF.

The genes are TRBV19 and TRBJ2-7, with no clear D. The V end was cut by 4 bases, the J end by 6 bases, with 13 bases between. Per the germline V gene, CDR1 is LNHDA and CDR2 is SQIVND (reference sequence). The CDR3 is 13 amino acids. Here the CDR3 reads CASSNIRSGEQYF. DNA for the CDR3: TGTGCCAGTAGTAACATCAGGTCCGGCGAGCAGTACTTC.

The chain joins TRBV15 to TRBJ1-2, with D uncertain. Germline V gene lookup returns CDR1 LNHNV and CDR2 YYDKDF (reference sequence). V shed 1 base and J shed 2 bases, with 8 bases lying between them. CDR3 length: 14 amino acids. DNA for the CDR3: TGTGCCACCAGCAGAGTCGGCCGCAACTATGGCTACACCTTC. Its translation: CATSRVGRNYGYTF.

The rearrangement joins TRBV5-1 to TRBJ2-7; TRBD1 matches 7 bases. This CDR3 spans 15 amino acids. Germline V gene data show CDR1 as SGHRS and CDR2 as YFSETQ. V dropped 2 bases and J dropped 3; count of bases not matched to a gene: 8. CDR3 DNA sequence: TGCGCCAGCAGCTTAGGACAGGCAGCGGACTACGAGCAGTACTTC. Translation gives CASSLGQAADYEQYF.

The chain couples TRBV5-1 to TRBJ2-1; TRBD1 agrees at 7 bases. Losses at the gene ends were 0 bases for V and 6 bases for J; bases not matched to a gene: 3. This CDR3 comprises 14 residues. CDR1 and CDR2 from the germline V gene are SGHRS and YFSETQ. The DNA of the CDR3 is TGCGCCAGCAGCTTGGGACAGGGTGGCAATGAGCAGTTCTTC. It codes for CASSLGQGGNEQFF.

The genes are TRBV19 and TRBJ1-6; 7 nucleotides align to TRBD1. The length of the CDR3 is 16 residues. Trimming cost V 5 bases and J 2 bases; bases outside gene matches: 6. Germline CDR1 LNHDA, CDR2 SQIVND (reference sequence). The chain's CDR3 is CASSSQTGTYNSPLHF. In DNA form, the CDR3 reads TGTGCCAGTAGTTCCCAGACAGGGACCTATAATTCACCCCTCCACTTT.

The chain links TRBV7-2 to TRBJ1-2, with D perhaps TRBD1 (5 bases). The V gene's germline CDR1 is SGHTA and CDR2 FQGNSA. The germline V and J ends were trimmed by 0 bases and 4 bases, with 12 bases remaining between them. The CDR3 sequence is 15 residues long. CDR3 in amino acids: CASSLAHQGGYGYTF. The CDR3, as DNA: TGTGCCAGCAGCTTAGCGCACCAGGGTGGCTATGGCTACACCTTC. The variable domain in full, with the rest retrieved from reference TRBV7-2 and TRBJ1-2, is GAGVSQSPSNKVTEKGKDVELRCDPISGHTALYWYRQSLGQGLEFLIYFQGNSAPDKSGLPSDRFSAERTGGSVSTLTIQRTQQEDSAVYLCASSLAHQGGYGYTFGSGTRLTVV.

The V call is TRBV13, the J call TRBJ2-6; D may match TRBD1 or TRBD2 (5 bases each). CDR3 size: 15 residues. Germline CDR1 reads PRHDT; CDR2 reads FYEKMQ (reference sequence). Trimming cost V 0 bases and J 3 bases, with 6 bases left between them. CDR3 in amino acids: CASSLGRGGANVLTF. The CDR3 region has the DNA TGTGCCAGCAGCTTAGGGAGGGGTGGGGCCAACGTCCTGACTTTC.

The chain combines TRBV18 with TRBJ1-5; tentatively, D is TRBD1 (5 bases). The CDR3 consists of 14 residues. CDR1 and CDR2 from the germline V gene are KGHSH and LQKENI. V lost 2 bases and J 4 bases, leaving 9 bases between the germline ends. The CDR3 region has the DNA TGTGCCAGCTCACCAGAGGGGATTAATCAGCCCCAGCATTTT. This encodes CASSPEGINQPQHF.

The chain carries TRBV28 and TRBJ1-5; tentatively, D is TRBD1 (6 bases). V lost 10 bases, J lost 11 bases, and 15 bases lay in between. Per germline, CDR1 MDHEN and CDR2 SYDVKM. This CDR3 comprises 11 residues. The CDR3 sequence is CAIKGGRSQHF. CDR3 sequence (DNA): TGTGCCATCAAGGGGGGGCGGTCCCAGCATTTT.

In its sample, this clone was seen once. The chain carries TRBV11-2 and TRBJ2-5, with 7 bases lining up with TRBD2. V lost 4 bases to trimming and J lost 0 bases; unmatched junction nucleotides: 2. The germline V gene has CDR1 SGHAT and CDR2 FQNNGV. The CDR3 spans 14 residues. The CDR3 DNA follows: TGTGCCAGCAGCTCAGGGACTAACCAAGAGACCCAGTACTTC. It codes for CASSSGTNQETQYF.

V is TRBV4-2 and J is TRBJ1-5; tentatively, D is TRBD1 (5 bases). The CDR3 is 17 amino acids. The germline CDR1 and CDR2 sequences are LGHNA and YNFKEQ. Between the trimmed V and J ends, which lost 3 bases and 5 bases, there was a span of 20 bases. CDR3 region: CASSQVRGLNIDQPQHF. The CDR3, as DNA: TGTGCCAGCAGCCAGGTGAGGGGACTAAACATCGATCAGCCCCAGCATTTT.

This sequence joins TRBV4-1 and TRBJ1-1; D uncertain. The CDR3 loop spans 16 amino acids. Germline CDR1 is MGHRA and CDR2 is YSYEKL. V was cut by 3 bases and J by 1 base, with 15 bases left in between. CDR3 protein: CASSHGSSGRNTEAFF. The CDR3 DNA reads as TGCGCCAGCAGCCATGGATCCTCGGGCAGGAACACTGAAGCTTTCTTT.

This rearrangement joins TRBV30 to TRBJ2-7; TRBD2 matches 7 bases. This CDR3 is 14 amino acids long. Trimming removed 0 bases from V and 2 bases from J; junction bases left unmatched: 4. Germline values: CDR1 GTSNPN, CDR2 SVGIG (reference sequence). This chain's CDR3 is CAWSVGGTPYEQYF. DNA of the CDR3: TGTGCCTGGAGTGTCGGGGGGACTCCCTACGAGCAGTACTTC.

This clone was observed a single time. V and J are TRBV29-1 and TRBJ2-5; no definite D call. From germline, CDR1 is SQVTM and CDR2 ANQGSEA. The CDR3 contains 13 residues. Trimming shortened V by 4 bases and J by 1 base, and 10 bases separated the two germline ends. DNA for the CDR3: TGCAGCGTTGCTTACAGTCCCCAAGAGACCCAGTACTTC. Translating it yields CSVAYSPQETQYF. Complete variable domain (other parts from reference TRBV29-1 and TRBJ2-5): SAVISQKPSRDICQRGTSLTIQCQVDSQVTMMFWYRQQPGQSLTLIATANQGSEATYESGFVIDKFPISRPNLTFSTLTVSNMSPEDSSIYLCSVAYSPQETQYFGPGTRLLVL.